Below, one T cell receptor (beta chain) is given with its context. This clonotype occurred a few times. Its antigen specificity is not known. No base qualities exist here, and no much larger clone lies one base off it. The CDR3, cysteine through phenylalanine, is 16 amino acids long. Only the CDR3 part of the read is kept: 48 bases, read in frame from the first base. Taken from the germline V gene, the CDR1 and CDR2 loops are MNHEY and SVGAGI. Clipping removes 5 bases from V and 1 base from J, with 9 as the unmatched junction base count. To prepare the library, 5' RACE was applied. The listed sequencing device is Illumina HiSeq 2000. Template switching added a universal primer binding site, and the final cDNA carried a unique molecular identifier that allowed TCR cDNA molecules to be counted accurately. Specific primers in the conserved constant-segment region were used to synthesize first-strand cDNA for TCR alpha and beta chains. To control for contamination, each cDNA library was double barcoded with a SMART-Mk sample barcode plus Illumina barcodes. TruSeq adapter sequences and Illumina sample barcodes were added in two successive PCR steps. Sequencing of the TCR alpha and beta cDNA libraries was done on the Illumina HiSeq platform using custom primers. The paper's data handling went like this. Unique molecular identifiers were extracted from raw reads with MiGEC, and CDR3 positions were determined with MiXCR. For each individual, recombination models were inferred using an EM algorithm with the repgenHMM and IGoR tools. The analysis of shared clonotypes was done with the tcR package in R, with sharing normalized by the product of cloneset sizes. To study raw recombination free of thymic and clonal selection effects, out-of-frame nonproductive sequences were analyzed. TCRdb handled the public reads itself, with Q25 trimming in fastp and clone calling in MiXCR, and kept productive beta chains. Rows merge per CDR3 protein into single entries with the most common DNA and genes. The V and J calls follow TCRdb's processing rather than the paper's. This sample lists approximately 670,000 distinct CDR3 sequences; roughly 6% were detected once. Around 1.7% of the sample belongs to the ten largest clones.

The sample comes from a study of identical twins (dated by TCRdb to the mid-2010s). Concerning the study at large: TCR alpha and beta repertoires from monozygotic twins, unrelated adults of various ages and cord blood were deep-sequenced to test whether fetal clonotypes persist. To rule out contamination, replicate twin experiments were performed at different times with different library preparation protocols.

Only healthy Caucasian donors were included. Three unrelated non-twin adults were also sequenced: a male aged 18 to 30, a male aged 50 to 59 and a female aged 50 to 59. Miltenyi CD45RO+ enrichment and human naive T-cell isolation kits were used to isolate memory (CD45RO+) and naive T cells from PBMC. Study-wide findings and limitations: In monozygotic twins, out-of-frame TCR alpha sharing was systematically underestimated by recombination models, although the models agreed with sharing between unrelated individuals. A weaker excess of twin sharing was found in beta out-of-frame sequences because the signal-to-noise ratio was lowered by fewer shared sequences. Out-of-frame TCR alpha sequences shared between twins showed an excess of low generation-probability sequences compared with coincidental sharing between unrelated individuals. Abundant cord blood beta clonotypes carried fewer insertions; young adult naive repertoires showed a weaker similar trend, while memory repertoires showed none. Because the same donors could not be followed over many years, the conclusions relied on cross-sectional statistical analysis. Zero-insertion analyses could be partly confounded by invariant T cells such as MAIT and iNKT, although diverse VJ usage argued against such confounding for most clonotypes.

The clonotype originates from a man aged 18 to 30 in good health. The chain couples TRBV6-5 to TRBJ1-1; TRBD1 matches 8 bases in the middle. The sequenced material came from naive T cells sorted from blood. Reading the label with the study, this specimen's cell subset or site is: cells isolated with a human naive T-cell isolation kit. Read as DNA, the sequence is TGTGCCAGCAGTCACAGAGGACAGGGACCGAACACTGAAGCTTTCTTT. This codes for CASSHRGQGPNTEAFF.